This T cell receptor (beta chain) was captured by sequencing in a study of blood T cells in healthy people across ages. Background on the study: About one barcoded beta molecule per two T cells came from capture by template switching. Study-wide results and limits: Diversity estimates drawn from one million T cells were deemed underestimates. There were more naive CD4+ cells and higher diversity in long-lived donors than in aged donors.

As regards this clonotype: Its antigen is undetermined. One end of the junction is discordant with germline, which a read error may explain.

Germline values: CDR1 SGHTA, CDR2 FQGNSA. The CDR3 is made up of 15 amino acids. A second PCR of 7 to 11 cycles used a sample-barcoded 5' primer and a J-beta primer mix. All cDNA molecules were each tagged by a template-switch adaptor with 12 random nucleotides. TCRdb recomputed calls from the 5' RACE reads with MiXCR, one row per CDR3 protein. Counted here are 780,000 or so distinct CDR3 sequences, 40% to 65% occurring once; the ten biggest clones make up about two fifths. The chain employs TRBV7-2 and TRBJ2-7; perhaps TRBD2 as D (5 bases). The sequence came from a man older than 75 in good health. What was sequenced was blood. The CDR3 bases are TGTGCCAGCAGCTTAGCGGGAGTGGCCGCCTACGAGCAGTGCTTC. Its protein is CASSLAGVAAYEQCF.